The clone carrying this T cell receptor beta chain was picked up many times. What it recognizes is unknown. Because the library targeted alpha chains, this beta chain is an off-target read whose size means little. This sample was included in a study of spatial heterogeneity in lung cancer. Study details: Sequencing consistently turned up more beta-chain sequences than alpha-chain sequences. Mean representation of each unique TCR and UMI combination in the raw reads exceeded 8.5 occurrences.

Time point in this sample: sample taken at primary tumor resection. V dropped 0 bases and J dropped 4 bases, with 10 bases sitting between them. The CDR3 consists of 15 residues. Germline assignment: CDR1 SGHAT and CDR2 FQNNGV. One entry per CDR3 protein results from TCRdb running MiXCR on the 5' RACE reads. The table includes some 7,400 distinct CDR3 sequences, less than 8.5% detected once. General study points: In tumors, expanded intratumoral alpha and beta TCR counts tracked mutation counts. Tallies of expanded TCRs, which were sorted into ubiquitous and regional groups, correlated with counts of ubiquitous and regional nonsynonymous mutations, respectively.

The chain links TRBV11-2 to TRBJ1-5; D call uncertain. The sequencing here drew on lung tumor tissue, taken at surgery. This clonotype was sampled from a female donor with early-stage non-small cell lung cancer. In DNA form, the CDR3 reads TGTGCCAGCAGCTTAGATGCCCTCCCAAATCAGCCCCAGCATTTT. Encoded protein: CASSLDALPNQPQHF. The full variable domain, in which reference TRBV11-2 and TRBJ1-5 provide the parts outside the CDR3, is EAGVAQSPRYKIIEKRQSVAFWCNPISGHATLYWYQQILGQGPKLLIQFQNNGVVDDSQLPKDRFSAERLKGVDSTLKIQPAKLEDSAVYLCASSLDALPNQPQHFGDGTRLSIL.